Listed below are T cell receptor beta chains from one sample, sequenced in a study of blood T cells in healthy people across ages. TCRdb ran MiXCR on the 5' RACE reads and lists one entry per CDR3 protein. The sample lists 600,000 to 850,000 distinct CDR3 sequences, 40% to 45% occurring once. The sequencing input was blood. These receptor sequences come from a woman in her sixties or seventies in good health. CDR3s include the opening cysteine and the closing phenylalanine or tryptophan. A D gene is named only where the DNA matches it firmly. Rows give clone size only sometimes, using once, few, many, or a class for an expanded clone.

j_call | v_call | d_call | clone_size | cdr3_aa | cdr3_nt
TRBJ2-5 | TRBV6-5 | TRBD2 | - | CASSYSLAAQETQYF | TGTGCCAGCAGTTACTCCCTAGCGGCCCAAGAGACCCAGTACTTC
TRBJ2-7 | TRBV7-2 | - | - | CASIPPGVYEQYF | TGTGCCAGCATCCCCCCGGGGGTCTACGAGCAGTACTTC
TRBJ1-6 | TRBV14 | - | - | CASSLWGIGDNSPLHF | TGTGCCAGCAGCCTTTGGGGTATCGGGGATAATTCACCCCTCCACTTT
TRBJ1-1 | TRBV7-9 | - | - | CAGSLARLNTEAFF | TGTGCCGGCAGCTTAGCCAGATTGAACACTGAAGCTTTCTTT
TRBJ1-1 | TRBV7-9 | TRBD1 | few | CASSLRTGTNTEAFF | TGTGCCAGCAGCTTGAGGACAGGGACTAACACTGAAGCTTTCTTT
TRBJ1-2 | TRBV20-1 | - | - | CSPGTDDYGYTF | TGCAGTCCAGGGACGGATGACTATGGCTACACCTTC
TRBJ2-7 | TRBV20-1 | TRBD2 | - | CSARDIAGPSYEQYF | TGCAGTGCTAGAGACATAGCGGGGCCCTCCTACGAGCAGTACTTC
TRBJ2-7 | TRBV2 | TRBD2 | once | CASSEILAGGREQYF | TGTGCCAGCAGTGAAATTCTAGCGGGAGGGCGGGAGCAGTACTTC
TRBJ1-4 | TRBV18 | - | - | CASSPSLGQDEKLFF | TGTGCCAGCTCACCCTCTTTGGGGCAGGATGAAAAACTGTTTTTT
TRBJ1-1 | TRBV5-1 | TRBD1 | - | CASSLIPGTGETEAFF | TGCGCCAGCAGCTTAATCCCAGGGACAGGGGAGACTGAAGCTTTCTTT